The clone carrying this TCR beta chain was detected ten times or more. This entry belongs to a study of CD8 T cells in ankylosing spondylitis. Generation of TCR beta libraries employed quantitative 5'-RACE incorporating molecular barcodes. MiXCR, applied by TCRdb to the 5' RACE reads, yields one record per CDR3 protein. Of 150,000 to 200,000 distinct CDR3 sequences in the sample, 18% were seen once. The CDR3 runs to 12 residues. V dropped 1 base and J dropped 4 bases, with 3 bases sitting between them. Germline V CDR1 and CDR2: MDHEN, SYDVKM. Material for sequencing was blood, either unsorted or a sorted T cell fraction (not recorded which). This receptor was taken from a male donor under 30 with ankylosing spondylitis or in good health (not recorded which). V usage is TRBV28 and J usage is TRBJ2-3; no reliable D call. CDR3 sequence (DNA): TGTGCCAGCAGTTTATCTGCAGATACGCAGTATTTT. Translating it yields CASSLSADTQYF.